The next 5 T cell receptor beta chains were all read from a single sample in a study of identical twins. Using its own MiXCR run on the 5' RACE reads, TCRdb lists one record per CDR3 protein. In the table there are 150,000 or so distinct CDR3 sequences, around 3.6% of which are singletons. The material sequenced was memory T cells sorted from blood. Receptors were obtained from a man aged 18-30 years in good health.

This clonotype was observed at least ten times. This chain connects TRBV27 to TRBJ1-5; D gene uncertain. The CDR3 is made up of 14 amino acids. Germline CDR1 reads MNHEY; CDR2 reads SMNVEV (reference sequence). V was clipped by 4 bases and J by 2 bases, with 9 bases between them. CDR3 in amino acids: CASSSYTGNQPQHF. The CDR3 nucleotides are TGTGCCAGCAGTTCATACACGGGCAATCAGCCCCAGCATTTT.

This clonotype was observed many times. J is TRBJ2-5 and V is TRBV19, with D tentatively TRBD1 (5 bases). The CDR3 totals 15 residues. Looked up from germline, CDR1 is LNHDA and CDR2 is SQIVND (reference sequence). V lost 3 bases and J lost 2, with 13 bases in between. The CDR3 is CASSIMAGKQETQYF. The CDR3 DNA sequence: TGTGCCAGTAGTATCATGGCAGGGAAACAAGAGACCCAGTACTTC.

At least ten counts were recorded for this clonotype. V is TRBV6-2 or TRBV6-3 and J is TRBJ2-7, with 8 nucleotides matching TRBD2. Germline V CDR1 and CDR2: MNHEY, SVGEGT. Trimming cost V 10 bases and J 3 bases; bases outside gene matches: 14. This CDR3 spans 15 amino acids. The CDR3 loop reads CATRESGSKIYEQYF. The CDR3 coding sequence is TGTGCCACCAGGGAAAGCGGGAGTAAGATCTACGAGCAGTACTTC.

To note about this clonotype: This is likely a read error, given that the CDR3 carries no conserved phenylalanine or tryptophan at its end. J is TRBJ2-7 and V is TRBV5-5; D unclear. The CDR3 is made up of 11 amino acids. Trimming stripped 1 base from V and 4 bases from J, with 3 bases between. From germline, CDR1 is SGHKS and CDR2 YYEKEE (reference sequence). The CDR3 sequence: CASSLKYEQYS. The CDR3 region has the DNA TGTGCCAGCAGCTTGAAGTACGAGCAGTACTCC.

This clonotype was seen ten or more times. The rearrangement links TRBV5-1 to TRBJ1-2; unclear D gene. CDR1 is SGHRS and CDR2 is YFSETQ in the germline V gene. The V and J ends lost 4 bases and 4 bases respectively, with 17 bases between them. This CDR3 region has 15 residues. The CDR3 here is CASSPGEDFGYGYTF. CDR3 bases: TGCGCCAGCAGCCCGGGAGAGGATTTTGGCTATGGCTACACCTTC.